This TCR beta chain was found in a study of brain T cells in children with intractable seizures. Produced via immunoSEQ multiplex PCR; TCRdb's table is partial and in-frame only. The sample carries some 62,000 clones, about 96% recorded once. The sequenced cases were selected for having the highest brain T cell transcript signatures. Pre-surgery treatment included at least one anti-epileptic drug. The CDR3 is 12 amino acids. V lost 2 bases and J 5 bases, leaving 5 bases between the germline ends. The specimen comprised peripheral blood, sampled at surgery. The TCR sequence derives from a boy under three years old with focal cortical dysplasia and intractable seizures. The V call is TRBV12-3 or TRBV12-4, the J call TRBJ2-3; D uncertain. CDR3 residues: CASSLIRDTQYF. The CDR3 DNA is TGTGCCAGCAGTTTAATCCGAGATACGCAGTATTTT.